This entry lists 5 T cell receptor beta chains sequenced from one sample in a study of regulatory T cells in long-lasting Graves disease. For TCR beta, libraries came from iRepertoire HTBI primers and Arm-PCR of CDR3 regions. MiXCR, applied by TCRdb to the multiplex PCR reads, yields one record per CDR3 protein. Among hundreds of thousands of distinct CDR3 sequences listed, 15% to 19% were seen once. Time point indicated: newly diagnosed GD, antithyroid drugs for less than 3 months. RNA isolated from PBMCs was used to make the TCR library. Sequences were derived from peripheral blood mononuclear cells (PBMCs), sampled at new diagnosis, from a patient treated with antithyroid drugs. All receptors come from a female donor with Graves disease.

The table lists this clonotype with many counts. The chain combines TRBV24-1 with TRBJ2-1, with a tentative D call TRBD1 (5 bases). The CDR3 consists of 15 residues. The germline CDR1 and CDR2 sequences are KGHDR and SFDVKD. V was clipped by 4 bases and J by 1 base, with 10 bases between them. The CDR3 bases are TGTGCCACCAGTGAGGGGCAGGAATCCTACAATGAGCAGTTCTTC. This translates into CATSEGQESYNEQFF.

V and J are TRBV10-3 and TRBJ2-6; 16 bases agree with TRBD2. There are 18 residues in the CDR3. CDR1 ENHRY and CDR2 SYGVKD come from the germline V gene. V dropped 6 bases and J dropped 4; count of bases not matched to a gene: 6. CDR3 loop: CAISPGLAGGHGANVLTF. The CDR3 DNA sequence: TGTGCCATCAGCCCGGGACTAGCGGGGGGGCACGGGGCCAACGTCCTGACTTTC.

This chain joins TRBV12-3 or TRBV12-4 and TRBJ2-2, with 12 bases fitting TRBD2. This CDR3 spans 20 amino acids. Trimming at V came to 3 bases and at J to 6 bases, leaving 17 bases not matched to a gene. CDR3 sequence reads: CASSLELLAGGPLRAGELFF. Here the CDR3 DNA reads TGTGCCAGCAGTTTGGAGCTACTAGCGGGAGGTCCCCTCCGCGCCGGGGAGCTGTTTTTT.

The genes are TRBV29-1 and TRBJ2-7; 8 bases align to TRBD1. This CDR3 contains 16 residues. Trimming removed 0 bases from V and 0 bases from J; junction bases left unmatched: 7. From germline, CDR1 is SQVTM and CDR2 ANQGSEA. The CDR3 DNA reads TGCAGCGTTGAAGATGCGGGGACAGGTAGCTCCTACGAGCAGTACTTC. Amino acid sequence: CSVEDAGTGSSYEQYF.

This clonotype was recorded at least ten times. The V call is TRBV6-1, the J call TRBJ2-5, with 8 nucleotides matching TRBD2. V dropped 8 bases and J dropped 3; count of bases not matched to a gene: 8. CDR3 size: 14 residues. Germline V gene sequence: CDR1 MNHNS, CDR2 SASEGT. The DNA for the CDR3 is TGTGCCAGCCAACGGACTAGCATGAAAGAGACCCAGTACTTC. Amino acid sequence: CASQRTSMKETQYF.